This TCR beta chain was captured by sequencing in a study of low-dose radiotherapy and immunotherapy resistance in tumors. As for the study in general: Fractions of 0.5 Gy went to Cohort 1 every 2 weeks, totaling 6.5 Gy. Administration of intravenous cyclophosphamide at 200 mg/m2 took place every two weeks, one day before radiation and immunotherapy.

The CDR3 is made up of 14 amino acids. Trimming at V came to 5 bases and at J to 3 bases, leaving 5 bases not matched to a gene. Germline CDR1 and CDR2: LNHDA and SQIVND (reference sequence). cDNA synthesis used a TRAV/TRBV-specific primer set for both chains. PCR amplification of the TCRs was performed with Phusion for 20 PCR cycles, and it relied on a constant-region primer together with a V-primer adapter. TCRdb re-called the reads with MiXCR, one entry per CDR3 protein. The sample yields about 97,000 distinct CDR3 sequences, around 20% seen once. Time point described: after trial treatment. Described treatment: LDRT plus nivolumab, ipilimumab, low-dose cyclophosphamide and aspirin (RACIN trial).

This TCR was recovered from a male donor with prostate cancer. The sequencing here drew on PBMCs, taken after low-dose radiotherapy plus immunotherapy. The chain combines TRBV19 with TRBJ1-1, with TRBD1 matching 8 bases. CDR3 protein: CASSLRQGYTEAFF. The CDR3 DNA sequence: TGTGCCAGTAGTCTACGACAGGGGTACACTGAAGCTTTCTTT.